This entry lists 30 T cell receptor beta chains sequenced from one sample in a study of cytomegalovirus exposure and HLA in healthy donors. PCR involved 60 Vbeta and 13 Jbeta primers. TCRdb's copy holds only in-frame clones and misses some; the assay was immunoSEQ multiplex PCR. The table records 110,000 or so clones, roughly 9% of them present only once. The sample was PBMCs. The receptor source for this set is a woman in her forties in good health and CMV-seropositive.

This chain connects TRBV19 to TRBJ1-2; D unresolved. This CDR3 region has 14 residues. V lost 4 bases and J lost 3, with 12 bases in between. Looked up from germline, CDR1 is LNHDA and CDR2 is SQIVND (reference sequence). CDR3 amino acids: CASSKTYGDYGYTF. The CDR3, as DNA: TGTGCCAGTAGTAAAACATATGGTGACTATGGCTACACCTTC. Supplemented by reference TRBV19 and TRBJ1-2, the full variable domain reads DGGITQSPKYLFRKEGQNVTLSCEQNLNHDAMYWYRQDPGQGLRLIYYSQIVNDFQKGDIAEGYSVSREKKESFPLTVTSAQKNPTAFYLCASSKTYGDYGYTFGSGTRLTVV.

This clone was picked up a small number of times. The V gene is TRBV4-1, the J gene TRBJ2-7, with a tentative D call TRBD2 (5 bases). The germline V gene has CDR1 MGHRA and CDR2 YSYEKL. The CDR3 consists of 15 residues. V lost 1 base and J lost 2, with 12 bases in between. The DNA of the CDR3 is TGCGCCAGCAGCCAAGTTTTGGCGGGCGCCTACGAGCAGTACTTC. Protein product: CASSQVLAGAYEQYF.

The table lists this clone with a few counts. V and J are TRBV6-5 and TRBJ2-2; maybe TRBD1 (6 bases). From germline, CDR1 is MNHEY and CDR2 SVGAGI. V was pared by 8 bases and J by 3 bases, with 16 bases between. The CDR3 loop spans 15 amino acids. CDR3 nucleotide sequence: TGTGCCAGCGTCCGAGGGGGTTGGGACACCGGGGAGCTGTTTTTT. It yields the protein CASVRGGWDTGELFF.

The sample holds a few counts of this clone. CDR3 DNA sequence: TGTGCCAGCAGCCAGGCTACAGGGAGGGGGTCCTACGAGCAGTACTTC. This translates into CASSQATGRGSYEQYF. The chain employs TRBV4-2 and TRBJ2-7; D is perhaps TRBD2 (7 bases). The CDR3 is 16 amino acids. Germline V CDR1 and CDR2: LGHNA, YNFKEQ. V was shortened by 3 bases and J by 1 base, with 16 bases between the two germline ends.

The genes are TRBV5-1 and TRBJ2-1; TRBD2 matches 8 bases. V was clipped by 4 bases and J by 8 bases; unmatched bases: 11. Germline V lookup: CDR1 SGHRS, CDR2 YFSETQ. CDR3 length equals 15 residues. CDR3 nucleotides: TGCGCCAGCAGCACTGCTCTGCGGGGGGCGGATGAGCAGTTCTTC. Translated: CASSTALRGADEQFF.

The rearrangement joins TRBV5-5 to TRBJ1-6; tentative D call: TRBD1 (6 bases). The V end was cut by 1 base, the J end by 7 bases, with 9 bases between. Germline loops: CDR1 SGHKS, CDR2 YYEKEE (reference sequence). The CDR3 is made up of 14 amino acids. Here the CDR3 reads CASSLRQENSPLHF. In nucleotides, the CDR3 is TGTGCCAGCAGCTTGCGACAGGAAAATTCACCCCTCCACTTT.

The V gene is TRBV6-6, the J gene TRBJ2-5, with 9 bases identical to TRBD2. The CDR3 is 14 residues long. From germline, CDR1 is MNHNY and CDR2 SVGAGI (reference sequence). V trimming: 10 bases; J trimming: 4 bases; junction bases outside the gene matches: 10. Here the CDR3 DNA reads TGTGCCACTACCGCGGGAGGGTTAGGAGAGACCCAGTACTTC. The encoded protein is CATTAGGLGETQYF.

The sample holds a few counts of this clone. A read error is likely here: a far larger clone is one base away. The CDR3 DNA reads TGTGCCAGCAGTGACCTCAGGGGGAAAGAAAAACTGTTTTTT. Amino acid sequence: CASSDLRGKEKLFF. The V call is TRBV6-1, the J call TRBJ1-4, with 7 bases matching TRBD1. Germline loops: CDR1 MNHNS, CDR2 SASEGT. The CDR3 contains 14 residues. V dropped 3 bases and J dropped 8; count of bases not matched to a gene: 6.

In this sample, this clone turned up a few times. V is TRBV7-9 and J is TRBJ1-4, with D possibly TRBD1 on 5 matching bases. Trimming cost V 5 bases and J 5 bases, with 12 bases left between them. The CDR3 totals 14 residues. Germline V gene data show CDR1 as SEHNR and CDR2 as FQNEAQ (reference sequence). The CDR3 spells CASSPRTLNEKLFF. The CDR3 region has the DNA TGTGCCAGCAGCCCAAGGACACTGAATGAAAAACTGTTTTTT.

The chain employs TRBV30 and TRBJ2-5; 7 bases agree with TRBD2. Matching the DNA end better, TRBJ2-7 makes the J call doubtful. Germline V gives CDR1 GTSNPN, CDR2 SVGIG (reference sequence). There are 15 residues in the CDR3. The CDR3 reads CAWSLGGTGVYEQYF. CDR3 in DNA: TGTGCCTGGAGTTTGGGGGGGACGGGAGTCTACGAGCAGTACTTC.

The rearrangement links TRBV29-1 to TRBJ2-5; D possibly corresponds to TRBD1 (5 bases). V was trimmed by 7 bases and J by 5 bases, leaving 23 bases between them. The CDR3 covers 15 residues. CDR1 and CDR2 (germline): SQVTM, ANQGSEA. CDR3 loop: CSGVTPGSDVETQYF. In DNA form, the CDR3 reads TGCAGCGGCGTCACCCCAGGGTCTGACGTGGAGACCCAGTACTTC.

This clone showed up just a few times. The CDR3 sequence is CASSSRAGATEAFF. The CDR3 DNA is TGCGCCAGCAGCTCTCGTGCGGGGGCCACTGAAGCTTTCTTT. The gene calls are TRBV5-1 and TRBJ1-1, with a weak D call TRBD1 (6 bases). Trimming stripped 3 bases from V and 4 bases from J, with 13 bases between. Germline V gene data show CDR1 as SGHRS and CDR2 as YFSETQ. This CDR3 contains 14 residues.

This chain uses TRBV6-1 with TRBJ1-2, with 7 positions matching TRBD1. Per the germline V gene, CDR1 is MNHNS and CDR2 is SASEGT. This CDR3 comprises 14 residues. J was trimmed by 4 bases and V by 3 bases; bases with no gene match: 5. CDR3: CASSERQGFYGYTF. The CDR3 DNA follows: TGTGCCAGCAGTGAGCGACAGGGCTTCTATGGCTACACCTTC.

Regarding this clone: Distinct nucleotide sequences in the sample also encode this CDR3. The CDR3, as DNA: TGTGCCAGCAGCGTAGGGGGGGGAAGCACAGATACGCAGTATTTT. It translates to CASSVGGGSTDTQYF. The chain joins TRBV9 to TRBJ2-3; 7 nucleotides align to TRBD2. Germline CDR1 SGDLS, CDR2 YYNGEE. The CDR3 is 15 amino acids. V dropped 0 bases and J dropped 0; count of bases not matched to a gene: 1.

This clone has more than one count but fewer than ten. The chain has TRBV6-5 and TRBJ1-1, with a tentative D call TRBD1 (5 bases). The CDR3 runs to 15 residues. The germline V gene has CDR1 MNHEY and CDR2 SVGAGI. Trimming took off 5 bases at V and 4 bases at J, with 17 bases between the two ends. The CDR3 DNA sequence: TGTGCCAGCAGTACCGCAGGGCTTGTCGGCACTGAAGCTTTCTTT. As protein: CASSTAGLVGTEAFF.

This clone was counted between two and nine times. CDR3 sequence: CASSQDWQGAFSAQHF. The CDR3 nucleotides are TGCGCCAGCAGCCAAGATTGGCAGGGGGCGTTTTCGGCCCAGCATTTT. The rearrangement joins TRBV4-1 to TRBJ1-5; TRBD1 aligns across 8 bases. V lost 0 bases and J lost 11; bases outside the gene matches: 12. The germline gives CDR1 MGHRA, CDR2 YSYEKL. CDR3 size: 16 residues.

This clone appeared a single time. One end of the junction varies from germline; a read error may be responsible. This chain uses TRBV18 with TRBJ1-1; D ambiguous. Germline V lookup: CDR1 KGHSH, CDR2 LQKENI. This CDR3 has 14 residues. The CDR3 protein is CASSPTRRGTEAFF. The CDR3 coding sequence is TGTGCCAGTTCACCAACACGACGGGGCACTGAAGCTTTCTTT.

The V and J genes are TRBV13 and TRBJ2-7, with 7 bases lining up with TRBD1. The CDR3 totals 15 residues. Per the germline V gene, CDR1 is PRHDT and CDR2 is FYEKMQ (reference sequence). V lost 4 bases to trimming and J lost 2 bases; unmatched junction nucleotides: 8. This chain's CDR3 is CASSWDRTGTYEQYF. The CDR3, as DNA: TGTGCCAGCAGCTGGGACAGAACTGGGACCTACGAGCAGTACTTC.

This clone has a handful of counts. The rearrangement uses TRBV18 and TRBJ2-5; tentative D call: TRBD1 (5 bases). Germline CDR1 and CDR2: KGHSH and LQKENI. The V end lost 2 bases, the J end lost 5 bases, and 15 bases lay between the germline ends. The CDR3 sequence is 15 residues long. The CDR3 DNA reads TGTGCCAGCTCACCAAGGTCACAGGCTTTGGAGACCCAGTACTTC. This sequence encodes CASSPRSQALETQYF.

J is TRBJ1-1 and V is TRBV28, with D unclear. Trimming cost V 3 bases and J 5 bases, with 7 bases left between them. Germline-derived CDR1 and CDR2 are MDHEN and SYDVKM. The CDR3 contains 12 residues. The CDR3 spells CASSFLRTEAFF. CDR3 in DNA: TGTGCCAGCAGTTTTCTCAGAACTGAAGCTTTCTTT.

This clone was seen more than once but under ten times. The gene calls are TRBV7-9 and TRBJ1-1; a possible D gene is TRBD1 (6 bases). Per germline, CDR1 SEHNR and CDR2 FQNEAQ (reference sequence). This CDR3 has 14 residues. V was shortened by 4 bases and J by 0 bases, with 9 bases between the two germline ends. The CDR3 sequence: CASSSRDMNTEAFF. CDR3 nucleotides: TGTGCCAGCAGCTCAAGGGACATGAACACTGAAGCTTTCTTT.

This clone occurred a few times. The chain employs TRBV27 and TRBJ1-3; D gene ambiguous. V was pared by 5 bases and J by 0 bases, with 5 bases between. This CDR3 is 13 amino acids long. Germline V gene data show CDR1 as MNHEY and CDR2 as SMNVEV (reference sequence). The CDR3 DNA reads as TGTGCCAGCAGTCCCCTCTCTGGAAACACCATATATTTT. This translates into CASSPLSGNTIYF.

This clone was seen more than once but under ten times. The chain uses TRBV5-4 and TRBJ1-2, with D maybe TRBD1 (5 bases). Germline assignment: CDR1 SGHNT and CDR2 YYREEE (reference sequence). V dropped 2 bases and J dropped 3 bases, with 8 bases sitting between them. The CDR3 spans 13 residues. CDR3 region: CASSFSGDYGYTF. The CDR3, as DNA: TGTGCCAGCAGCTTTTCGGGGGACTATGGCTACACCTTC.

This clone occurred a few times. The chain employs TRBV19 and TRBJ1-2; D remains ambiguous. Between the trimmed V and J ends, which lost 7 bases and 1 base, there was a span of 10 bases. The CDR3 has 13 amino acids. Per the germline V gene, CDR1 is LNHDA and CDR2 is SQIVND (reference sequence). CDR3 nucleotide sequence: TGTGCCAGTACCCCGGGGTTTAACTATGGCTACACCTTC. The encoded protein is CASTPGFNYGYTF.

This rearrangement joins TRBV12-5 to TRBJ1-2; the D gene is possibly TRBD1 (5 bases). Per germline, CDR1 LGHNT and CDR2 FRNRAP. The CDR3 length is 15 residues. Trimming removed 0 bases at V and 0 bases at J, with 8 bases between. The CDR3 reads CASGLVQGTNYGYTF. The CDR3 bases are TGTGCTAGTGGTTTGGTGCAGGGAACTAACTATGGCTACACCTTC.

This clone came up a few times. The CDR3 region is CASSEADRVQDTQYF. For the CDR3, the DNA is TGTGCCAGCAGTGAAGCGGACAGGGTCCAGGATACGCAGTATTTT. V gene TRBV2 combines with J gene TRBJ2-3; the match to TRBD1 covers 8 bases. The V and J ends lost 0 bases and 6 bases, in that order; junction bases with no gene match: 5. CDR3 size: 15 residues. Germline values: CDR1 SNHLY, CDR2 FYNNEI.

This clone was seen more than once but under ten times. The V call is TRBV13, the J call TRBJ1-4; D call uncertain. The germline gives CDR1 PRHDT, CDR2 FYEKMQ (reference sequence). This CDR3 comprises 15 residues. V gave up 0 bases and J gave up 10 bases, with 15 bases separating them. CDR3 nucleotides: TGTGCCAGCAGCTTAGGAACTTCCCTTCAGGCAAAACTGTTTTTT. It translates to CASSLGTSLQAKLFF. Based on the CDR3 plus reference TRBV13 and TRBJ1-4, the full variable domain is AAGVIQSPRHLIKEKRETATLKCYPIPRHDTVYWYQQGPGQDPQFLISFYEKMQSDKGSIPDRFSAQQFSDYHSELNMSSLELGDSALYFCASSLGTSLQAKLFFGSGTQLSVL.

This clone came up a few times. The CDR3 reads CAWRRSGGATYEQYF. DNA for the CDR3: TGTGCCTGGAGAAGGTCAGGGGGCGCAACCTACGAGCAGTACTTC. The chain is built from TRBV30 and TRBJ2-7; 8 nucleotides line up with TRBD1. After removal of 3 bases from V and 2 bases from J, the junction contained 9 bases not matched to a gene. The CDR3 has 15 amino acids. From germline, CDR1 is GTSNPN and CDR2 SVGIG (reference sequence). The complete variable domain, with remaining parts taken from reference TRBV30 and TRBJ2-7, reads SQTIHQWPATLVQPVGSPLSLECTVEGTSNPNLYWYRQAAGRGLQLLFYSVGIGQISSEVPQNLSASRPQDRQFILSSKKLLLSDSGFYLCAWRRSGGATYEQYFGPGTRLTVT.

This clone was counted a few times. This chain uses TRBV2 with TRBJ1-2, with D possibly being TRBD1 (5 bases). Trimming stripped 0 bases from V and 0 bases from J, with 26 bases between. Germline CDR1 reads SNHLY; CDR2 reads FYNNEI. This CDR3 is built from 21 residues. The CDR3 loop is CASSEAATGIPTSKANYGYTF. Written as DNA, the CDR3 is TGTGCCAGCAGTGAAGCGGCCACAGGTATACCCACCTCGAAAGCTAACTATGGCTACACCTTC. The whole variable domain, remainder taken from reference TRBV2 and TRBJ1-2, is EPEVTQTPSHQVTQMGQEVILRCVPISNHLYFYWYRQILGQKVEFLVSFYNNEISEKSEIFDDQFSVERPDGSNFTLKIRSTKLEDSAMYFCASSEAATGIPTSKANYGYTFGSGTRLTVV.

The chain employs TRBV5-8 and TRBJ1-5; 10 nucleotides line up with TRBD1. The germline CDR1 and CDR2 sequences are SGHTS and YDEGEE. This CDR3 comprises 14 residues. V shed 3 bases, J shed 7 bases, and the junction held 4 bases outside the gene matches. The CDR3, as DNA: TGTGCCAGCAGCTGGGGGGACAGGGGCCAGCCCCAGCATTTT. This sequence encodes CASSWGDRGQPQHF.